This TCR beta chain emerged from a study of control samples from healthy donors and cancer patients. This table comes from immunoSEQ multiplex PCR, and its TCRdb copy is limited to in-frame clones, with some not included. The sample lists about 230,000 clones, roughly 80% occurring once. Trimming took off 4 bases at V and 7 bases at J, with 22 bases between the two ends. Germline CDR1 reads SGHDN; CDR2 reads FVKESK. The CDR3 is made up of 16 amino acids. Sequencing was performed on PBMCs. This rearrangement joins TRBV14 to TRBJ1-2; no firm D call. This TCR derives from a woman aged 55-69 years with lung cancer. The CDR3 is CASSPSNNPGYGGYTF. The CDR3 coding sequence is TGTGCCAGCAGCCCCAGCAACAACCCGGGATACGGTGGCTACACCTTC.